Sequencing of this TCR beta chain was carried out in a study of beta chain features in type 1 diabetes. The authors reverse transcribed all of the isolated RNA, so sequencing captured expressed TCRB transcripts. The repertoire was sequenced with immunoSEQ multiplex PCR; TCRdb's copy has only in-frame clones and lacks some. The sample holds under 950,000 clones; 17% are singletons and the top ten take about 0.025%. The clonotype was recovered from a woman between 18 and 29 years old in good health. Sequenced material: naive CD4+ T cells from blood.

CDR3 amino acids: CASSLDLRDYEQYF. For the CDR3, the DNA is TGTGCCAGCAGCCTAGATTTAAGGGACTACGAGCAGTACTTC. This chain links TRBV2 with TRBJ2-7; no reliable D call. V lost 6 bases and J 3 bases, leaving 15 bases between the germline ends. Per the germline V gene, CDR1 is SNHLY and CDR2 is FYNNEI. The CDR3 contains 14 residues. Variable domain in full (rest from reference TRBV2 and TRBJ2-7): EPEVTQTPSHQVTQMGQEVILRCVPISNHLYFYWYRQILGQKVEFLVSFYNNEISEKSEIFDDQFSVERPDGSNFTLKIRSTKLEDSAMYFCASSLDLRDYEQYFGPGTRLTVT.